Listed here are 12 T cell receptor beta chains from one sample, sequenced in a study of CD8+CD57+ T cells in acquired aplastic anemia (dated by TCRdb to the late 2010s). TCRdb names Illumina HiSeq 2000 as the instrument used. TCR beta VDJ combination and CDR3 sequence profiling used genomic DNA as the template. TCRdb reprocessed the public reads (quality trimming at Q25 with fastp, clone calling with MiXCR) and kept in-frame beta chains. Each entry merges the rows of one CDR3 protein and shows their most common DNA and genes. The sample table records over 150,000 distinct CDR3 sequences; approximately 40% of these occur just once. The ten top clones hold 1.1% of the sample. Sample: sorted CD4+, CD8+, or CD8+CD57+ T cells (not recorded which) from PBMCs. The receptors originated from a human donor in good health.

This clonotype appeared a single time. The J gene is TRBJ2-5, the V gene TRBV25-1; 11 bases align to TRBD2. V shed 4 bases, J shed 5 bases, and the junction held 15 bases outside the gene matches. CDR1 is MGHDK and CDR2 is SYGVNS in the germline V gene. This CDR3 contains 18 residues. This CDR3 is CASSGLGLADLAEETQYF. In DNA, the CDR3 is TGTGCCAGCAGTGGCCTGGGACTAGCGGACCTGGCAGAGGAGACCCAGTACTTC.

This clonotype was observed at least ten times. The chain joins TRBV10-1 to TRBJ2-3; D possibly uses TRBD1 or TRBD2 (5 bases each). Germline lookup yields CDR1 WNHNN and CDR2 SYGVQD (reference sequence). V dropped 3 bases and J dropped 1 base, with 20 bases sitting between them. The length of the CDR3 is 18 residues. Here the CDR3 DNA reads TGCGCCAGCAGTGATTTGCGGGCTAACCAGGGAGGCACAGATACGCAGTATTTT. Translated, it gives CASSDLRANQGGTDTQYF.

The V gene is TRBV24-1, the J gene TRBJ2-1; perhaps TRBD2 as D (6 bases). The CDR3 covers 15 residues. Deletions cut 3 bases from V and 6 bases from J, with 14 bases between. Germline CDR1 is KGHDR and CDR2 is SFDVKD. The CDR3 spells CATSDLAGRPNEQFF. The DNA of the CDR3 is TGTGCCACCAGTGATCTGGCGGGACGCCCCAATGAGCAGTTCTTC.

This clonotype was seen only a few times. This chain links TRBV7-3 with TRBJ1-6; TRBD1 might be the D (5 bases). CDR1 and CDR2 (germline): SGHTA, FQGTGA. The CDR3 spans 15 residues. The ends were cut back, 5 bases at V and 9 bases at J, with 17 bases in the middle. In DNA, the CDR3 is TGTGCCAGCAGCCTCACGTGGACGGGGACTTCACCCCTCCACTTT. It codes for CASSLTWTGTSPLHF.

For this clonotype: A single base separates this from a much larger clone, so it may be a read error. The chain employs TRBV7-2 and TRBJ1-1, with D tentatively TRBD1 (5 bases). V was shortened by 1 base and J by 6 bases, with 15 bases between the two germline ends. CDR1 SGHTA and CDR2 FQGNSA come from the germline V gene. This CDR3 contains 15 residues. The CDR3 is CASSLEEGRAAEAFF. The CDR3 DNA is TGTGCCAGCAGCTTAGAGGAGGGGAGAGCAGCTGAAGCTTTCTTT.

The rearrangement uses TRBV29-1 and TRBJ2-7, with D perhaps matching TRBD1 (6 bases). V was clipped by 3 bases and J by 3 bases, with 21 bases between them. Per germline, CDR1 SQVTM and CDR2 ANQGSEA. The CDR3 spans 16 residues. CDR3 DNA: TGCAGCGTTGACGGGGCGTTAAGAGGACAGATCTACGAGCAGTACTTC. Amino acid sequence: CSVDGALRGQIYEQYF.

This sequence joins TRBV18 and TRBJ1-2; D gene unclear. CDR1 and CDR2 (germline): KGHSH, LQKENI. V gave up 2 bases and J gave up 3 bases, with 16 bases separating them. The CDR3 contains 16 residues. DNA of the CDR3: TGTGCCAGCTCACCAATCTCGGCTGGGTTGGACTATGGCTACACCTTC. Translating gives CASSPISAGLDYGYTF.

This clonotype came up many times. V is TRBV20-1 and J is TRBJ1-1, with 7 bases fitting TRBD1. Trimming removed 5 bases from V and 5 bases from J; junction bases left unmatched: 8. The CDR3 extends over 13 amino acids. Germline V CDR1 and CDR2: DFQATT, SNEGSKA (reference sequence). The CDR3 is CSALQGWGTEAFF. DNA for the CDR3: TGCAGTGCTTTACAGGGGTGGGGGACTGAAGCTTTCTTT.

This clonotype has ten or more counts. The chain employs TRBV7-9 and TRBJ1-1; no clear D. Between the trimmed V and J ends, which lost 4 bases and 7 bases, there was a span of 19 bases. This CDR3 region has 15 residues. Looked up from germline, CDR1 is SEHNR and CDR2 is FQNEAQ (reference sequence). This CDR3 reads CASSSPLKSELEAFF. As DNA, the CDR3 is TGTGCCAGCAGCTCCCCTTTAAAGAGTGAGCTTGAAGCTTTCTTT.

This clonotype has at least ten counts. The V call is TRBV6-1, the J call TRBJ2-1; 9 bases map to TRBD2. CDR3 length equals 15 residues. Germline V gives CDR1 MNHNS, CDR2 SASEGT. V dropped 4 bases and J dropped 3; count of bases not matched to a gene: 4. In DNA, the CDR3 is TGTGCCAGCAGTGGAGCGGGGGGCCTCTACAATGAGCAGTTCTTC. Translation gives CASSGAGGLYNEQFF.

Details on this clonotype: A single base separates this from a much larger clone, so it may be a read error. CDR3 in DNA: TGTGCCAGCAGTCCCGAGCGGGAGCAGTTCTTC. Amino acid sequence: CASSPEREQFF. The chain couples TRBV25-1 to TRBJ2-1; D possibly corresponds to TRBD2 (5 bases). Trimming stripped 5 bases from V and 10 bases from J, with 9 bases between. The CDR3 length is 11 residues. The germline gives CDR1 MGHDK, CDR2 SYGVNS.

The chain has TRBV5-5 and TRBJ1-3; D not resolved. V lost 1 base to trimming and J lost 0 bases, with 11 bases between them. The CDR3 covers 16 residues. CDR1 SGHKS and CDR2 YYEKEE come from the germline V gene (reference sequence). DNA of the CDR3: TGTGCCAGCAGCTTGCGGTCCGGCGGCTCTGGAAACACCATATATTTT. It specifies CASSLRSGGSGNTIYF.